The present entry profiles one T cell receptor beta chain with its context. Its antigen remains unidentified. No base quality values were provided; no much bigger clone lies one nucleotide off. TCRbeta CDR3 regions were amplified from genomic DNA by means of the immunoSEQ Assay, a bias-controlled multiplex PCR. On the study's bioinformatics: The number of nucleated cells in each sample was estimated by amplification of reference gene primers within the assay. Sequence reads were collapsed and filtered to measure the absolute abundance of every unique TCRbeta CDR3 rearrangement. For each sample, productive Simpson clonality was calculated by taking the square root of Simpson's diversity index across productive rearrangements. Here the immuneACCESS table is served through TCRdb, limited to in-frame sequences with V and J called. Missing clones are a known gap in these copies; in checked studies unresolved V genes cover under half, and the rest lacks a known reason. V, J and clone size reflect that table, while D and trimming were determined from the DNA. This sample holds about 280,000 clones; 91% were observed only once. About 3% of the sample lies in the top ten.

CDR1 MGHDK and CDR2 SYGVNS are derived from the germline V gene. The cysteine opens and the phenylalanine closes a CDR3 of 16 amino acids. CDR3 DNA is the only sequence kept; it has 48 bases, read in frame from the first base. V and J are truncated by 4 bases and 6 bases respectively, leaving an intervening sequence of 20 bases. Participants in the prospective study were enrolled through a virtual design, were aged about 18 to 89 years, and lived in fewer than 30 United States geographic areas. In the prospective study, participants were assigned to cohorts based on the clinical history participants reported in a screening survey and a study questionnaire. Exposed participants had been in contact, within 2 weeks of entering the study, with a person who had a PCR-confirmed or clinician-diagnosed case of COVID-19. In the prospective study, whole blood, serum and a nasopharyngeal or oropharyngeal swab were collected from each participant by mobile phlebotomists. Prospective study participants could optionally give additional blood draws and questionnaires over a roughly 2-month period. Before DNA extraction, blood samples from the prospective study were shipped at room temperature or frozen.

The data originate from a study of blood T cell repertoires in COVID-19 (dated by TCRdb to 2018 to 2020). Broadly, across the study: Collaborator samples came from the United States, Italy and Spain and covered acute and convalescent phases of COVID-19. Where available, HLA class I and class II types were obtained from metadata supplied by the sample provider rather than from assay-based typing. The samples were drawn from two sources: the first 160 participants of the ongoing ImmuneRACE study, and 1,254 subjects contributed by 6 global collaborators. The sample metadata nearly always contained a de-identified subject ID, COVID-19 status, age in years and sex. Subjects who had been exposed to COVID-19, were actively infected with it, or had recovered from it provided the deeply sampled blood TCRbeta repertoires that made up the dataset. The material from the prospective study consisted of cDNA or gDNA derived from T cells, B-cell-depleted T cells, or PBMCs. The repertoires were made available in a free public database intended to serve as a resource for research on the immune response to SARS-CoV-2.

Results and caveats for the whole study, not just this receptor: How much clinical and demographic metadata was included differed by source and by participant, and the metadata was provided uncurated.

The rearrangement joined TRBV25-1 to TRBJ2-3, and the D gene may be TRBD1, 6 bases matching. Sequenced: PBMCs or T cells enriched from blood (not recorded which). This clonotype originated in a man in his forties or fifties who had been exposed to COVID-19. The DNA reads as follows: TGTGCCAGCAGTGGGTACCGACAGGTCCAGGAGGATACGCAGTATTTT. Its amino acids are CASSGYRQVQEDTQYF.